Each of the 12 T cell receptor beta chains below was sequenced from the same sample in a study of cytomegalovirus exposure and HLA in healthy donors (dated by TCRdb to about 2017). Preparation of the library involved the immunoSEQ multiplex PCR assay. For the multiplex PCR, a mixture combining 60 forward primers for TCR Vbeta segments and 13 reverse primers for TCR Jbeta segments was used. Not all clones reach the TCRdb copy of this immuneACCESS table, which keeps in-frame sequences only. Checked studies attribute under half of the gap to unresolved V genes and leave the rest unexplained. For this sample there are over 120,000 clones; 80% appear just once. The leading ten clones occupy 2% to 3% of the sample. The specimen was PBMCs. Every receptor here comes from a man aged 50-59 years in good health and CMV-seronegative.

The CDR3 region has the DNA TGTGCCAGCAGCTTCGGGGGGAGTCGCTCCTACGAGCAGTACTTC. It codes for CASSFGGSRSYEQYF. V and J are TRBV7-6 and TRBJ2-7; 7 positions agree with TRBD2. J gave up 0 bases and V 3 bases, and 5 bases lay outside the gene matches. This CDR3 is built from 15 residues. Germline CDR1 reads SGHVS; CDR2 reads FNYEAQ.

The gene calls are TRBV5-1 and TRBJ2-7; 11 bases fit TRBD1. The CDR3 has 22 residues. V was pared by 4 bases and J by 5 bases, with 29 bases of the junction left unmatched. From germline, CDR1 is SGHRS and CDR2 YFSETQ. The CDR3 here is CASSVTGTGGTRSSSGIHEQYF. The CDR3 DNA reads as TGCGCCAGCAGCGTTACCGGGACAGGGGGGACTCGATCGTCTAGCGGGATTCACGAGCAGTACTTC.

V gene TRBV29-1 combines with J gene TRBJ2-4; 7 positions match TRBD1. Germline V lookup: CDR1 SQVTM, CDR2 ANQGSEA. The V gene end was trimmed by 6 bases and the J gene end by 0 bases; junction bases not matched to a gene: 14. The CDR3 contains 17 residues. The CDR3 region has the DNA TGCAGCGTGTCCGGGACAGAGCTTAATTTAGCCAAAAACATTCAGTACTTC. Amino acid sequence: CSVSGTELNLAKNIQYF.

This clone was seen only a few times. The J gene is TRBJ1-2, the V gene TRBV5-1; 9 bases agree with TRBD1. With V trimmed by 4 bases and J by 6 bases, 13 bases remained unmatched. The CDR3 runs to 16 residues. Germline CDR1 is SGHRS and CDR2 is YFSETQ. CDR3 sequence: CASSQPPGQGYDGYTF. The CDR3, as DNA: TGCGCCAGCAGCCAACCCCCGGGACAGGGATACGATGGCTACACCTTC.

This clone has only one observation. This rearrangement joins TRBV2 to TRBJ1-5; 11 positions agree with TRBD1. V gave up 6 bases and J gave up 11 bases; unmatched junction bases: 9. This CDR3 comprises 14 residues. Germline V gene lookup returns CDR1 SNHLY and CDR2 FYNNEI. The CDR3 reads CASSPGTGGESQHF. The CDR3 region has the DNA TGTGCCAGCAGCCCTGGGACAGGGGGGGAGTCCCAGCATTTT.

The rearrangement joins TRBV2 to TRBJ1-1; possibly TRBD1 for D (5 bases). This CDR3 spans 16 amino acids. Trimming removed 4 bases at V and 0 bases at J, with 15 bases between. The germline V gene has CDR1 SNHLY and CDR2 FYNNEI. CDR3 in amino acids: CASSGKGFDMNTEAFF. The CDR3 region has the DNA TGTGCCAGCAGTGGGAAGGGGTTTGACATGAACACTGAAGCTTTCTTT.

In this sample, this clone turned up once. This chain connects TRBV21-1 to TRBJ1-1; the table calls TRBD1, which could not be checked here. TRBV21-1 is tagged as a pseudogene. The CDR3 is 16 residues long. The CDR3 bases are TGTGCCAGCAGCAAAGTGCTAGGGGGTGGGAACACTGAAGCTTTCTTT. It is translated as CASSKVLGGGNTEAFF.

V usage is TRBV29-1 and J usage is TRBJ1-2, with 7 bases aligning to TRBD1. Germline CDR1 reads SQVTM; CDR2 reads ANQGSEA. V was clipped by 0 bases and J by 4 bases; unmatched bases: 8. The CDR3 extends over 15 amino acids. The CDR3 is CSVEELPRTGYGYTF. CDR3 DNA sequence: TGCAGCGTTGAAGAGTTGCCCCGGACAGGCTATGGCTACACCTTC. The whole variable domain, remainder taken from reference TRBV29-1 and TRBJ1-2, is SAVISQKPSRDICQRGTSLTIQCQVDSQVTMMFWYRQQPGQSLTLIATANQGSEATYESGFVIDKFPISRPNLTFSTLTVSNMSPEDSSIYLCSVEELPRTGYGYTFGSGTRLTVV.

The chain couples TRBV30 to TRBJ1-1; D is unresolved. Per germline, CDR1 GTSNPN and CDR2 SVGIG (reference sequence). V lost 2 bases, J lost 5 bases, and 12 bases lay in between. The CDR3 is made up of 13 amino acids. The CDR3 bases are TGTGCCTGGAGTTTTGAGGTGGTTACTGAAGCTTTCTTT. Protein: CAWSFEVVTEAFF. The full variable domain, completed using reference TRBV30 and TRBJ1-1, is SQTIHQWPATLVQPVGSPLSLECTVEGTSNPNLYWYRQAAGRGLQLLFYSVGIGQISSEVPQNLSASRPQDRQFILSSKKLLLSDSGFYLCAWSFEVVTEAFFGQGTRLTVV.

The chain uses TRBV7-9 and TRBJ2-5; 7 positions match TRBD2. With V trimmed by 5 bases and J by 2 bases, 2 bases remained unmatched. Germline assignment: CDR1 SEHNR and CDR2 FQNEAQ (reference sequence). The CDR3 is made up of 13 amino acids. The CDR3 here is CASSPGLQETQYF. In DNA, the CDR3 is TGTGCCAGCAGCCCGGGACTACAAGAGACCCAGTACTTC.

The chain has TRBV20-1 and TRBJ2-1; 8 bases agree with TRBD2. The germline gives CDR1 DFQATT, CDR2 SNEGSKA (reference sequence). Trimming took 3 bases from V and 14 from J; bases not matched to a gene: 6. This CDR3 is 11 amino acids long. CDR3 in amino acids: CSASPGTSEFF. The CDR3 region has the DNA TGCAGTGCTAGTCCCGGGACTAGTGAGTTCTTC.

The chain's CDR3 is CASSYGGNTGELFF. CDR3 coding DNA: TGCGCCAGCAGCTATGGGGGCAACACCGGGGAGCTGTTTTTT. The gene calls are TRBV5-1 and TRBJ2-2; a weak D match, TRBD1 (6 bases). The CDR3 totals 14 residues. Trimming took 3 bases from V and 2 from J, leaving 8 bases between them. CDR1 is SGHRS and CDR2 is YFSETQ in the germline V gene.